This T cell receptor beta chain emerged from a study of shared clonotypes between healthy human individuals. About the research overall: Serving as donors were a couple of women and three men, whose ages spanned 18 to 49.

This clone was picked up a small number of times. There are 13 residues in the CDR3. The junction had 4 bases not matched to a gene; V was cut back by 5 bases and J by 4 bases. Germline V gene lookup returns CDR1 SGHTA and CDR2 FQGNSA. Original processing methods: ImmunoSEQ supplied junction-only sequences lacking quality scores, so filtering was different. Clones were read by immunoSEQ multiplex PCR, and TCRdb kept only the in-frame ones, dropping some. V and J calls and clone size are copied from that table; D and trimming were computed from the DNA. The sample carries about a million clones, 60% to 85% recorded once.

The sequencing sample was made of memory CD4+ T cells sorted from blood. The subset was: CD45RA-negative fraction. The V gene is TRBV7-2, the J gene TRBJ2-7, with 8 bases matching TRBD2. This TCR derives from a man younger than 35 in good health. The CDR3 DNA sequence: TGTGCCAGCAGCACGGGGGGGCTATACGAGCAGTACTTC. It translates to CASSTGGLYEQYF.